One and the same sample provided the 9 T cell receptor beta chains below, sequenced in a study of T cell changes during pregnancy in multiple sclerosis. Profiled with immunoSEQ multiplex PCR; TCRdb holds only in-frame clones, not every one. The sample includes roughly 49,000 clones, roughly 90% of them seen just once. The material sequenced was peripheral blood, taken in the first trimester of pregnancy. Receptors originate from a female donor in good health, enrolled as a control in a pregnancy study.

Details on this clone: The junction and the germline gene differ at one end; a read error may be behind it. The chain combines TRBV30 with TRBJ2-7; TRBD1 aligns across 10 bases. In germline, CDR1 is GTSNPN, CDR2 SVGIG (reference sequence). The CDR3 spans 11 residues. CDR3 in DNA: TGTGCCTGGAGGGAGGGGACAGGGGCGAACTTC. Residues: CAWREGTGANF.

This chain joins TRBV6-6 and TRBJ2-5, with 12 bases matching TRBD2. CDR3 length: 15 residues. Germline CDR1 is MNHNY and CDR2 is SVGAGI (reference sequence). The ends lost 5 bases at V and 2 bases at J; junction bases unmatched: 3. In DNA form, the CDR3 reads TGTGCCAGCAGTCTCCTAGCGGGGGGGCAAGAGACCCAGTACTTC. Its protein product is CASSLLAGGQETQYF.

CDR3 sequence: CASSQVECPDSNEKLFF. In DNA, the CDR3 is TGCGCCAGCAGTCAAGTCGAATGTCCCGACTCTAATGAAAAACTGTTTTTT. This chain links TRBV23-1 with TRBJ1-4, with D uncertain. TRBV23-1 falls under the ORF class, with uncertain function. The CDR3 runs 17 residues. V was cut by 2 bases and J by 3 bases, with 16 bases left in between.

This clone was observed a few times. This chain connects TRBV18 to TRBJ1-1; 7 bases fit TRBD1. V trimming: 3 bases; J trimming: 8 bases; junction bases outside the gene matches: 3. The germline CDR1 and CDR2 sequences are KGHSH and LQKENI. CDR3 length equals 12 residues. The CDR3 sequence is CASSPQDREAFF. Written as DNA, the CDR3 is TGTGCCAGCTCACCCCAGGACAGGGAAGCTTTCTTT.

The J gene is TRBJ2-1, the V gene TRBV7-9, with 9 nucleotides matching TRBD2. Looked up from germline, CDR1 is SEHNR and CDR2 is FQNEAQ (reference sequence). The CDR3 consists of 14 residues. Unmatched junction bases numbered 3, after V lost 5 bases and J lost 4 bases. CDR3 in DNA: TGTGCCAGCAGCCCGACTAGCGGATACAATGAGCAGTTCTTC. It codes for CASSPTSGYNEQFF.

The rearrangement links TRBV2 to TRBJ2-6, with TRBD1 identical over 8 bases. The CDR3 is made up of 16 amino acids. Trimming cost V 2 bases and J 4 bases; bases outside gene matches: 4. CDR1 is SNHLY, CDR2 FYNNEI, per germline. The CDR3 sequence is CASSEQGASGANVLTF. CDR3 DNA sequence: TGTGCCAGCAGTGAACAGGGGGCTTCGGGGGCCAACGTCCTGACTTTC.

V is TRBV5-4 and J is TRBJ2-5; the match to TRBD2 covers 7 bases. Germline CDR1 reads SGHNT; CDR2 reads YYREEE (reference sequence). The CDR3 has 14 residues. J gave up 2 bases and V 0 bases, and 1 base lay outside the gene matches. CDR3 in amino acids: CASSLERGQETQYF. The CDR3 bases are TGTGCCAGCAGCTTGGAGCGGGGACAAGAGACCCAGTACTTC. The full variable domain, rest sourced from reference TRBV5-4 and TRBJ2-5, is ETGVTQSPTHLIKTRGQQVTLRCSSQSGHNTVSWYQQALGQGPQFIFQYYREEENGRGNFPPRFSGLQFPNYSSELNVNALELDDSALYLCASSLERGQETQYFGPGTRLLVL.

This sequence joins TRBV7-9 and TRBJ2-7; possible D gene TRBD1, 6 bases. From germline, CDR1 is SEHNR and CDR2 FQNEAQ (reference sequence). Between the trimmed V and J ends, which lost 5 bases and 0 bases, there was a span of 17 bases. This CDR3 is 16 amino acids long. The CDR3 nucleotides are TGTGCCAGCAGCGTTAGACAGGTCCATCACTCCTACGAGCAGTACTTC. This encodes CASSVRQVHHSYEQYF.

The CDR3 loop is CASSVDHQGKGNTGELFF. The CDR3, as DNA: TGTGCCAGCAGTGTTGACCACCAGGGGAAGGGGAACACCGGGGAGCTGTTTTTT. The chain links TRBV6-1 to TRBJ2-2; D perhaps matches TRBD1 (6 bases). CDR1 is MNHNS, CDR2 SASEGT, per germline. The CDR3 covers 18 residues. The V and J ends lost 4 bases and 1 base respectively, with 19 bases between them.